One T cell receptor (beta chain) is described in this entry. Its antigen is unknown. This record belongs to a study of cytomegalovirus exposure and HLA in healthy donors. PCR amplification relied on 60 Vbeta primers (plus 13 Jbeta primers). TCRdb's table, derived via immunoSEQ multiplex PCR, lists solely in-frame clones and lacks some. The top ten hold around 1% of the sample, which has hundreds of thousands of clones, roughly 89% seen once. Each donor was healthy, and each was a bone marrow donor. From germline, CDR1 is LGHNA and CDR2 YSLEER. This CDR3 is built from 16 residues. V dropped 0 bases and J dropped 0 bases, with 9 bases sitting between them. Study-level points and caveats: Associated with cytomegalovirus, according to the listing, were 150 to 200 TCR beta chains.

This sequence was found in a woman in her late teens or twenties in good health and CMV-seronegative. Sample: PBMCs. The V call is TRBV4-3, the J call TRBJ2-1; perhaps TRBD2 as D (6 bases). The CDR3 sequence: CASSQDMGGSYNEQFF. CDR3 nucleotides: TGCGCCAGCAGCCAAGATATGGGGGGCTCCTACAATGAGCAGTTCTTC.